This T cell receptor beta chain was sequenced during a study of monozygotic twins with inflammatory bowel disease. Points from the study as a whole: T cell subtypes that differed could not be told apart.

The CDR3 loop spans 14 amino acids. Germline V gives CDR1 SGHVS, CDR2 FQNEAQ. With respect to this clonotype: As yet, its antigen is unknown.

TCRdb reprocessed the 5' RACE reads, with one entry per CDR3 protein and no DNA. Recorded for this sample: 93,000 or so distinct CDR3 sequences. Sequencing used blood. This TCR was recovered from a human donor with ulcerative colitis or Crohn's disease, or a healthy co-twin of an affected twin (not recorded which). The V call is TRBV7-8, the J call TRBJ2-7; TCRdb picks TRBD2, but there is no DNA to check that call. CDR3 amino acids: CASSPQLGVYEQYF.